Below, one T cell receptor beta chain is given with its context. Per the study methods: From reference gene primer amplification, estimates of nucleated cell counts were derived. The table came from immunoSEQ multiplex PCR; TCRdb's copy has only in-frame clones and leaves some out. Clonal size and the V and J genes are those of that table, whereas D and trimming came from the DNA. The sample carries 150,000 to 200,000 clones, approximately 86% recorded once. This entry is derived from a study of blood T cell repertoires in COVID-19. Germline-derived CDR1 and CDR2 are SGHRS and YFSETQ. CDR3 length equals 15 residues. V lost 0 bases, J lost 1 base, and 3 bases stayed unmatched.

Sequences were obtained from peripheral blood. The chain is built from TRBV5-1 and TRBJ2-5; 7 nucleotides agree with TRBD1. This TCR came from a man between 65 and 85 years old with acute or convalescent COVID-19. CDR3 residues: CASSLETGPQETQYF. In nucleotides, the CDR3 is TGCGCCAGCAGCTTGGAGACAGGGCCCCAAGAGACCCAGTACTTC. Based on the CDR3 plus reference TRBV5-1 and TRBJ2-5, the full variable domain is KAGVTQTPRYLIKTRGQQVTLSCSPISGHRSVSWYQQTPGQGLQFLFEYFSETQRNKGNFPGRFSGRQFSNSRSEMNVSTLELGDSALYLCASSLETGPQETQYFGPGTRLLVL.